This is a list of T cell receptor delta chains from one sample in a study of DNA immune sequencing with unique molecular identifiers. TCRdb reapplied CATT to the multiplex PCR reads. Here the sample spans 550 to 700 delta-chain clones, about an eighth being singletons. The sample was gamma-delta T cells enriched from blood buffy coat, or unenriched PBMCs (not recorded which). All receptors come from a human donor in good health. CDR3s leave out the opening cysteine and the closing phenylalanine or tryptophan. The D gene is left open where the match is weak.

d_gene	len	v_gene	j_gene	CDR3aa
TRDD3	15	TRDV2	TRDJ1	ACDTVGGYASTDKLI
TRDD2	16	TRDV2	TRDJ1	ACDTVGTSYPYTDKLI
TRDD3	15	TRDV2	TRDJ1	ACDTVLGASYTDKLI
TRDD3	19	TRDV1	TRDJ1	ALGDSGLPLYWGSYTDKLI
TRDD3	15	TRDV2	TRDJ1	ACDTVGTGGYTDKLI
TRDD3	17	TRDV2	TRDJ1	ACDLLGDHFNKHTDKLI
.	13	TRDV3	TRDJ1	AFSSGAAFTDKLI
TRDD3	17	TRDV2	TRDJ1	ACDTLSLLGEEYTDKLI
.	17	TRDV2	TRDJ3	ACDTGGLRSSWDTRQMF
TRDD3	18	TRDV2	TRDJ1	ACDTLGTGGYARSTDKLI
TRDD3	17	TRDV2	TRDJ1	ACDDVLGDTRGDTDKLI
TRDD3	14	TRDV2	TRDJ1	ACDSLLGAKTDKLI
.	18	TRDV2	TRDJ1	ACDTVLVWGSQRESDKLI
.	18	TRDV2	TRDJ3	ACDTLGTTNGSWDTRQMF
.	12	TRDV2	TRDJ1	ACDSVLNTDKLI
TRDD3	13	TRDV2	TRDJ1	ACDRLGEYTDKLI
.	13	TRDV2	TRDJ1	ACDTLGTYTDKLI
.	15	TRDV2	TRDJ2	ACDTGLGGPEAAQLF
.	13	TRDV2	TRDJ1	ACDTVGAAYDKLI
TRDD3	16	TRDV2	TRDJ1	ACDTVSGGSLVPDKLI
TRDD3	14	TRDV2	TRDJ1	ACDLLGDAYTDKLI
.	12	TRDV2	TRDJ1	ACDDLTATDKLI
.	11	TRDV2	TRDJ1	ACDTWGTDKLI
TRDD3	16	TRDV2	TRDJ1	ACDTVLSGGSYTDKLI
TRDD3	18	TRDV2	TRDJ1	ACDTYGLSGYGPNTDKLI
TRDD3	16	TRDV2	TRDJ1	ACDLLGDTLLTTDKLI
.	12	TRDV2	TRDJ1	ACDSVENTDKLI
.	16	TRDV2	TRDJ1	ACDTVLRGSPYTDKLI
TRDD3	18	TRDV2	TRDJ1	ACDTYGLSGYGPNTDKLI
.	12	TRDV2	TRDJ1	ACDGIGEGDKLI
TRDD3	16	TRDV2	TRDJ1	ACDPLMGETAGTDKLI
TRDD3	18	TRDV2	TRDJ3	ACDPIVLGESSWDTRQMF
TRDD3	23	TRDV1	TRDJ1	ALGERKFSDLTGGYFSVNTDKLI
TRDD3	17	TRDV2	TRDJ3	ACDTMTGGASWDTRQMF
TRDD3	13	TRDV2	TRDJ1	ACDPLGDKSDKLI
.	15	TRDV2	TRDJ1	ACDTFGLGTTGGELI
TRDD3	17	TRDV2	TRDJ3	ACDTAGGYSSWDTRQMF
TRDD3	14	TRDV2	TRDJ1	AGYLTGGYEADKLI
TRDD3	9	TRDV3	TRDJ1	SGGLADKLI
.	12	TRDV2	TRDJ1	ACDTLGVTDKLI
.	14	TRDV2	TRDJ1	ACDPSDRKYTDKLI
.	18	TRDV2	TRDJ3	ACDTVLTLGSSWDTRQMF
TRDD3	17	TRDV2	TRDJ1	ACDPITPGGPPISDKLI
TRDD3	16	TRDV2	TRDJ1	ACGTGGYVPTYTDKLI
.	12	TRDV2	TRDJ1	ACDTTGRADKLI